Below, one TCR beta chain is given with its context. Localized lung adenocarcinoma, a non-small cell lung cancer, affected the donors. The data were obtained in a study of CD4 and CD8 cells across lung adenocarcinoma regions. The CDR3 covers 14 residues. Per germline, CDR1 SGHVS and CDR2 FNYEAQ. TCRdb re-called the PCR reads with MiXCR, one entry per CDR3 protein. The sample yields about 16,000 distinct CDR3 sequences, around 52% seen once. V usage is TRBV7-6 and J usage is TRBJ2-5; perhaps D is TRBD1 or TRBD2 (5 bases each). This clonotype was obtained from a female donor with lung adenocarcinoma. The CD4 and CD8 labels of this study may be unreliable. Source material: CD8+ T cells from the center of a lung tumor. The CDR3 DNA follows: TGTGCGGGGAGCTGGGGCCGTGACAAAGAGACCCAGTACTTC. Translating gives CAGSWGRDKETQYF.